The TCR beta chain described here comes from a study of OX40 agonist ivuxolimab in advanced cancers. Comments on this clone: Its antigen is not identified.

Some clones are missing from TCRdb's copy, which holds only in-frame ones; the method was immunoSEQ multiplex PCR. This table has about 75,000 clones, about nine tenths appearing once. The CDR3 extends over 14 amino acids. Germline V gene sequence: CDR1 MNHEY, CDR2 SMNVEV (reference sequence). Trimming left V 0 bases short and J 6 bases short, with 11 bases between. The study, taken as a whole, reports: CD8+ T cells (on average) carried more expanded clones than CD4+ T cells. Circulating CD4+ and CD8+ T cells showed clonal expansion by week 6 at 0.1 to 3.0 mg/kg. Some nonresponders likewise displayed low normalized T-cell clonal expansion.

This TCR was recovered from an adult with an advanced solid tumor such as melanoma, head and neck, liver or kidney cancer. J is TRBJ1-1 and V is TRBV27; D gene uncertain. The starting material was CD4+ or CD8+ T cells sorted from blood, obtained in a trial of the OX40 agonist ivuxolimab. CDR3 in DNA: TGTGCCAGCAGTTTATCGGGCGGCCGGGCTGAAGCTTTCTTT. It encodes CASSLSGGRAEAFF.